The 7 T cell receptor beta chains listed next were all sequenced from one sample in a study of read filtering for tumor transcriptome and immune sequencing. This library used approximately 390 ng RNA and molecular barcoded adaptors spanning alpha/delta and beta/gamma chains. TCRdb called the reads again in MiXCR, with one record for every CDR3 protein. The table has about 93,000 distinct CDR3 sequences, 20% to 25% seen once. The sample consisted of a population of CD138-negative cells sorted from bone marrow. These TCRs come from a donor over 35 with multiple myeloma.

On this clonotype itself: A much bigger clone sits one base away, suggesting this may be a read error. The chain recombines TRBV12-3 or TRBV12-4 with TRBJ2-5, with 11 nucleotides matching TRBD2. J was trimmed by 9 bases and V by 4 bases; bases with no gene match: 10. This CDR3 has 15 residues. The CDR3 region is CASSSTSGEGEAQYF. The CDR3 region has the DNA TGTGCCAGCAGTTCGACTAGCGGGGAAGGGGAGGCCCAGTACTTC.

The rearrangement joins TRBV11-2 to TRBJ1-1, with D maybe TRBD1 (5 bases). The V gene lost 4 bases and the J gene lost 2 bases, with 14 bases spanning the gap. CDR1 and CDR2 (germline): SGHAT, FQNNGV. CDR3 length equals 15 residues. CDR3 sequence (DNA): TGTGCCAGCAGCTCTCAGGGAATTCACAACACTGAAGCTTTCTTT. Its protein product is CASSSQGIHNTEAFF. The full variable domain, its missing parts supplied by reference TRBV11-2 and TRBJ1-1, is EAGVAQSPRYKIIEKRQSVAFWCNPISGHATLYWYQQILGQGPKLLIQFQNNGVVDDSQLPKDRFSAERLKGVDSTLKIQPAKLEDSAVYLCASSSQGIHNTEAFFGQGTRLTVV.

The chain couples TRBV5-4 to TRBJ2-5, with TRBD1 matching 8 bases. CDR1 and CDR2 (germline): SGHNT, YYREEE (reference sequence). This CDR3 is built from 15 residues. With V trimmed by 5 bases and J by 3 bases, 9 bases remained unmatched. The CDR3 spells CASSVWDRREETQYF. CDR3 coding DNA: TGTGCCAGCAGTGTCTGGGACAGGCGAGAAGAGACCCAGTACTTC.

The rearrangement joins TRBV11-1 to TRBJ2-2; TRBD2 matches 14 bases. The germline V gene encodes CDR1 SGHAT and CDR2 FQDESV (reference sequence). V gave up 3 bases and J gave up 0 bases; unmatched junction bases: 6. The CDR3 has 19 residues. In DNA form, the CDR3 reads TGTGCCAGCAGCTTCGGACTAGCGGGGGGCCCTACGAACACCGGGGAGCTGTTTTTT. It yields the protein CASSFGLAGGPTNTGELFF.

A note on this clonotype: With a much larger clone just one base away, this may be a read error. This rearrangement joins TRBV11-3 to TRBJ2-2; D possibly corresponds to TRBD2 (5 bases). The length of the CDR3 is 15 residues. Germline V gene lookup returns CDR1 SGHNT and CDR2 YENEEA. V was cut by 0 bases and J by 1 base, with 6 bases left in between. This CDR3 is CASSLERVNTGELFF. The DNA for the CDR3 is TGTGCCAGCAGCTTAGAGCGGGTGAACACCGGGGAGCTGTTTTTT.

CDR3 loop: CASRAGAGGNNEQFF. Here the CDR3 DNA reads TGTGCCAGCAGAGCCGGGGCAGGGGGGAACAATGAGCAGTTCTTC. The V and J genes are TRBV12-3 or TRBV12-4 and TRBJ2-1, with D possibly TRBD1 on 7 matching bases. V lost 6 bases and J lost 5, with 17 bases in between. This CDR3 is built from 15 residues.

This clonotype was detected ten times or more. This rearrangement joins TRBV2 to TRBJ2-4; maybe TRBD2 (6 bases). This CDR3 region has 14 residues. The V end lost 4 bases, the J end lost 0 bases, and 7 bases lay between the germline ends. Germline loops: CDR1 SNHLY, CDR2 FYNNEI. The CDR3 DNA reads TGTGCCAGCAGTGCGGGGGTAGCCAAAAACATTCAGTACTTC. Translation gives CASSAGVAKNIQYF. The entire variable domain, with the rest obtained from reference TRBV2 and TRBJ2-4, is as follows: EPEVTQTPSHQVTQMGQEVILRCVPISNHLYFYWYRQILGQKVEFLVSFYNNEISEKSEIFDDQFSVERPDGSNFTLKIRSTKLEDSAMYFCASSAGVAKNIQYFGAGTRLSVL.